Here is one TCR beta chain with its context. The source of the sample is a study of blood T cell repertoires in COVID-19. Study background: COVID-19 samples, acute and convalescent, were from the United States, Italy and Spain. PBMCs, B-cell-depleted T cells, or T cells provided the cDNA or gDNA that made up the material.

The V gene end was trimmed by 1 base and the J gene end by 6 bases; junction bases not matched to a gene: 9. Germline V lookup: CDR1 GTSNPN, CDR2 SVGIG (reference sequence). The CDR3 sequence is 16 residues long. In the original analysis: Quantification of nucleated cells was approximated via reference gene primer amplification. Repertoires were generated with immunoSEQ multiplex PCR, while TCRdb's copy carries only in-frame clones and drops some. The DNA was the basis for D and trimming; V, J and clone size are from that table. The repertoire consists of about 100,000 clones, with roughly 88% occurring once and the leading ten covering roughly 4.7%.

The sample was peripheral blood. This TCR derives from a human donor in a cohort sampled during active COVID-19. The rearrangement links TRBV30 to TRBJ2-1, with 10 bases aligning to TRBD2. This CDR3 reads CAWSALGASGSNEQFF. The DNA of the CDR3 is TGTGCCTGGAGTGCACTAGGGGCTAGCGGGAGCAATGAGCAGTTCTTC.